This T cell receptor beta chain was sequenced during a study of control samples from healthy donors and cancer patients. The junction had 8 bases not matched to a gene; V was cut back by 8 bases and J by 2 bases. Per the germline V gene, CDR1 is MDHEN and CDR2 is SYDVKM. This CDR3 spans 14 amino acids. Using immunoSEQ multiplex PCR, the repertoire was profiled, and TCRdb retains in-frame clones only, with some absent. The table includes fewer than 65,000 clones, over 85% detected once. Sequences were obtained from PBMCs. The source is a man aged 35-49 years with colorectal cancer. The rearrangement links TRBV28 to TRBJ1-2; 7 bases are a match to TRBD1. The CDR3 is CASLGTAENYGYTF. The CDR3 coding sequence is TGTGCCAGCCTCGGGACAGCCGAAAACTATGGCTACACCTTC.